These 2 T cell receptor beta chains came from one sample sequenced in a study of beta chain features in type 1 diabetes. Reverse transcribing all isolated RNA meant expressed TCRB transcripts were sequenced. Produced via immunoSEQ multiplex PCR; TCRdb's table is partial and in-frame only. The sample consists of about 110,000 clones, 40% of them appearing once. Sequencing input: stem cell memory CD4+ T cells from blood. These receptors were collected from a woman aged 18-29 years in good health.

J is TRBJ1-5 and V is TRBV30; 7 bases agree with TRBD1. The germline CDR1 and CDR2 sequences are GTSNPN and SVGIG (reference sequence). The CDR3 has 13 amino acids. Trimming at V came to 2 bases and at J to 7 bases, leaving 5 bases not matched to a gene. CDR3 in DNA: TGTGCCTGGAGTAGGTCAGGGGGACAGCCCCAGCATTTT. This encodes CAWSRSGGQPQHF.

J is TRBJ1-2 and V is TRBV13, with 9 bases that match TRBD1. Germline V lookup: CDR1 PRHDT, CDR2 FYEKMQ (reference sequence). The CDR3 contains 14 residues. V lost 0 bases and J lost 7; bases outside the gene matches: 3. The CDR3 spells CASSLGDRGGGYTF. The DNA for the CDR3 is TGTGCCAGCAGCTTAGGGGACAGGGGAGGTGGCTACACCTTC.